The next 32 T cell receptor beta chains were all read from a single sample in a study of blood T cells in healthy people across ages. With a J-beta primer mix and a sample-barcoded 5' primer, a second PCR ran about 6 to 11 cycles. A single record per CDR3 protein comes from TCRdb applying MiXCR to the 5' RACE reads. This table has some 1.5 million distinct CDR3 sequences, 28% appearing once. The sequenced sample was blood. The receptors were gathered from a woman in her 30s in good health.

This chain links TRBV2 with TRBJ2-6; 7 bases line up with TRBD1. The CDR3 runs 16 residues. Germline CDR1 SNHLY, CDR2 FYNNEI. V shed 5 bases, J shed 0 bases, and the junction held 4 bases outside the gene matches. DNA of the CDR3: TGTGCCAGCAGTACAGGGGTCCTCTCTGGGGCCAACGTCCTGACTTTC. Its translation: CASSTGVLSGANVLTF.

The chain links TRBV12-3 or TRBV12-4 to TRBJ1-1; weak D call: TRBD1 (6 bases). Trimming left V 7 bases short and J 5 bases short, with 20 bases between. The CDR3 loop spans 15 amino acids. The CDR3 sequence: CASTATGTLSTEAFF. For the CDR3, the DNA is TGTGCCAGCACCGCAACCGGGACACTTAGTACTGAAGCTTTCTTT.

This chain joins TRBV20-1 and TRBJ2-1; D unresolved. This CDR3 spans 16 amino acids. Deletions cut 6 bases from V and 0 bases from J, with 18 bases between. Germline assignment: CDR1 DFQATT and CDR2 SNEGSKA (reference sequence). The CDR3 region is CSANLTSRSSYNEQFF. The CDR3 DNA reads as TGCAGTGCAAACCTGACGAGCAGAAGCTCCTACAATGAGCAGTTCTTC.

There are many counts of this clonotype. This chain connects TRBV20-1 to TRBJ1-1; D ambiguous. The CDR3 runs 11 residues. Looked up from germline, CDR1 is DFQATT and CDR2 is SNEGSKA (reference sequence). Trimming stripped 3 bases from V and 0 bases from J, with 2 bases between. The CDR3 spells CSASLNTEAFF. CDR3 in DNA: TGCAGTGCTAGCTTGAACACTGAAGCTTTCTTT.

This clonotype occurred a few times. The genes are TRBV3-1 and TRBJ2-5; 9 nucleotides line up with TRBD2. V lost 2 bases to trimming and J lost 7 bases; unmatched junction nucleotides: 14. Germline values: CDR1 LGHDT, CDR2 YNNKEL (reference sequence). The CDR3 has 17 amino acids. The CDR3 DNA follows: TGTGCCAGCAGCCAAAGAGGTAGCGGGGGACCTCAGGGGACCCAGTACTTC. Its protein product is CASSQRGSGGPQGTQYF.

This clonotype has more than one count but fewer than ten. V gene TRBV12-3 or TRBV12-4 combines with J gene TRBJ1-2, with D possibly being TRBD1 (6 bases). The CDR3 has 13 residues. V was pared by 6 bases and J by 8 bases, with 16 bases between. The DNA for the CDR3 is TGTGCCAGCAGGCCTATGGCAGGGGAAGGCTACACCTTC. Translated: CASRPMAGEGYTF.

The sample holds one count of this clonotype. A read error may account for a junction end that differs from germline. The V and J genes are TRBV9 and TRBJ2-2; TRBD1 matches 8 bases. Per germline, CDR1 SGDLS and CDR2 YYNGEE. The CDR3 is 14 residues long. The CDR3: CAISLGQGSGELFF. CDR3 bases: TGTGCCATCAGCCTCGGACAGGGCAGCGGGGAGCTGTTTTTT.

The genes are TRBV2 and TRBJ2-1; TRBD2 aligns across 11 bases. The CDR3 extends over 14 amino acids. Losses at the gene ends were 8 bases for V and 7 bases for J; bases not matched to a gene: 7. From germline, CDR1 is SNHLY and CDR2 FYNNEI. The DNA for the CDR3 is TGTGCCAGCCGAATAGCGGGGGGGAGGAATGAGCAGTTCTTC. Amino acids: CASRIAGGRNEQFF.

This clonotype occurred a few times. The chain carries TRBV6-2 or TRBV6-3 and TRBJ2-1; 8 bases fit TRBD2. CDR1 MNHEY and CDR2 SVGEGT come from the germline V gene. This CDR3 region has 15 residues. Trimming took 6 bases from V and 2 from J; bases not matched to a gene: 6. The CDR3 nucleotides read TGTGCCAGCAGAAGAGCGGGAGCGGCCTACAATGAGCAGTTCTTC. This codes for CASRRAGAAYNEQFF.

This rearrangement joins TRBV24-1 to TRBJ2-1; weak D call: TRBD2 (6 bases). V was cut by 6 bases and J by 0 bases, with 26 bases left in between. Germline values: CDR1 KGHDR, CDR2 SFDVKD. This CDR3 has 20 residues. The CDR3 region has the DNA TGTGCCACCAGTCCGTCACGGGACTCCCACTCCATTCCCTCCTACAATGAGCAGTTCTTC. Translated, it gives CATSPSRDSHSIPSYNEQFF.

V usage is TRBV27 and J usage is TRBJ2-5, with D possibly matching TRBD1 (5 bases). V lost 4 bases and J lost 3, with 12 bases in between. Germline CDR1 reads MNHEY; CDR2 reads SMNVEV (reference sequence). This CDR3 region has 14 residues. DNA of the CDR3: TGTGCCAGCAGTTCCCATGACAGAGAAGAGACCCAGTACTTC. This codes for CASSSHDREETQYF.

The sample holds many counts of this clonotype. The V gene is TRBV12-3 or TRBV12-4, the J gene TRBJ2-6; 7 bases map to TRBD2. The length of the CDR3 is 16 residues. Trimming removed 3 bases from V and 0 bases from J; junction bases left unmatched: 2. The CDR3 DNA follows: TGTGCCAGCAGTTTCGGGGGGATCTCTGGGGCCAACGTCCTGACTTTC. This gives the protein CASSFGGISGANVLTF.

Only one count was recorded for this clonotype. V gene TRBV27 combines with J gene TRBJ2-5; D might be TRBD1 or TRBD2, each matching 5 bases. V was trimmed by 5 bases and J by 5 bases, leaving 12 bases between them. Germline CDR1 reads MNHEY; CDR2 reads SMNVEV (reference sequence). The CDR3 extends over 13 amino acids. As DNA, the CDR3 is TGTGCCAGCAGTGGGACCGCGTGGGAGACCCAGTACTTC. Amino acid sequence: CASSGTAWETQYF.

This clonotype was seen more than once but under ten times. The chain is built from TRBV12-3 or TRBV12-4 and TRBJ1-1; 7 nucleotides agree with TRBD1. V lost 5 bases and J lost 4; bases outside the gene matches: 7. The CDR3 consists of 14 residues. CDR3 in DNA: TGTGCCAGCAGTCCCAACAGGGGCGGCACTGAAGCTTTCTTT. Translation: CASSPNRGGTEAFF.

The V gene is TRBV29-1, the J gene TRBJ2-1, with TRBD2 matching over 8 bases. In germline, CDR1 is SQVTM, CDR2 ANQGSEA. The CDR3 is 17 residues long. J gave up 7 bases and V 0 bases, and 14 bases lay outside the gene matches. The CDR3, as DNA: TGCAGCGTTGAAGATCGGGGAGAGCGGGGGTATATGAATGAGCAGTTCTTC. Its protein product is CSVEDRGERGYMNEQFF.

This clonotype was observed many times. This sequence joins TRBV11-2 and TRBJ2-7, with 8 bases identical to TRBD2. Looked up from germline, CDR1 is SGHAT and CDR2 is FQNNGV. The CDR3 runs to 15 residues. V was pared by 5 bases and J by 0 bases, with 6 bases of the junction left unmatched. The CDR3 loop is CASSLLAGLSYEQYF. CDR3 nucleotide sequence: TGTGCCAGCAGCCTTTTAGCGGGGCTCTCCTACGAGCAGTACTTC.

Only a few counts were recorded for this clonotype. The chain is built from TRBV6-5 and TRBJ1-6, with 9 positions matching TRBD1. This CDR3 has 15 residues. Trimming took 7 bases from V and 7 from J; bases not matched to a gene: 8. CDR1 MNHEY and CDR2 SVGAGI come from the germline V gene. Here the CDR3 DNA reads TGTGCCAGCAAAGCGGGACAGGGATACAATTCACCCCTCCACTTT. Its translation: CASKAGQGYNSPLHF.

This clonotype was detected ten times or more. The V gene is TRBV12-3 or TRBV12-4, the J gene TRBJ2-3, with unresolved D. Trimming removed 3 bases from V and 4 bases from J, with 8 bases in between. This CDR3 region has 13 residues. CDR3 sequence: CASSFKGADTQYF. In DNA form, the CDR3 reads TGTGCCAGCAGTTTCAAAGGCGCAGATACGCAGTATTTT.

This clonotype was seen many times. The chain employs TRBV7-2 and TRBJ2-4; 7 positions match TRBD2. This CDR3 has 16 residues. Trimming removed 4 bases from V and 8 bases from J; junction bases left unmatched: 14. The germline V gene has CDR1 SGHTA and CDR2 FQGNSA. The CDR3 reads CASSSFGGSKGDIQYF. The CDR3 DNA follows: TGTGCCAGCAGCTCCTTCGGGGGGTCCAAAGGGGACATTCAGTACTTC.

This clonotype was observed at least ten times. The CDR3, as DNA: TGTGCCAGCAGCCCCAAGGGGTACAATGAGCAGTTCTTC. It yields the protein CASSPKGYNEQFF. The V and J genes are TRBV7-9 and TRBJ2-1; the D gene is possibly TRBD1 (5 bases). The CDR3 covers 13 residues. Germline V gives CDR1 SEHNR, CDR2 FQNEAQ (reference sequence). The ends were cut back, 5 bases at V and 4 bases at J, with 9 bases in the middle.

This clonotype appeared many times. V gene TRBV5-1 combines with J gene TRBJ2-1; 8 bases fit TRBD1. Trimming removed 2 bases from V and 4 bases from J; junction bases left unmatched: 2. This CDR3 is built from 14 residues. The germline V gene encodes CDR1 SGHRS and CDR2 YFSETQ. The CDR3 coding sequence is TGCGCCAGCAGCTTCGGACAGGGTTACAATGAGCAGTTCTTC. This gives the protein CASSFGQGYNEQFF. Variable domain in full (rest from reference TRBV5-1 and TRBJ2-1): KAGVTQTPRYLIKTRGQQVTLSCSPISGHRSVSWYQQTPGQGLQFLFEYFSETQRNKGNFPGRFSGRQFSNSRSEMNVSTLELGDSALYLCASSFGQGYNEQFFGPGTRLTVL.

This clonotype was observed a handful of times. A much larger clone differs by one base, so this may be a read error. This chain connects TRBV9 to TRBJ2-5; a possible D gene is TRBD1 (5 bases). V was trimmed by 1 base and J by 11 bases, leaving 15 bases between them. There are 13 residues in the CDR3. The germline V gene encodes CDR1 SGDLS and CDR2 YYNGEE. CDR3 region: CASSVRPDNEQYF. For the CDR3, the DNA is TGTGCCAGCAGCGTACGACCGGACAATGAGCAGTACTTC.

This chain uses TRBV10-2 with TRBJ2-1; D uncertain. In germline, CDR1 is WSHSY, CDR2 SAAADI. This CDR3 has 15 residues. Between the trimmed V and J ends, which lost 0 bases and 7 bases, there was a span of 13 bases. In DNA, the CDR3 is TGCGCCAGCAGTGAGTCGGTGCTACTCAGGAATGAGCAGTTCTTC. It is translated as CASSESVLLRNEQFF.

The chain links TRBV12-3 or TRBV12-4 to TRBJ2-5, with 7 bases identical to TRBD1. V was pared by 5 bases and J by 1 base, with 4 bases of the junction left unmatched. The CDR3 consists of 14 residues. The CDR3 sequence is CASSGQAFQETQYF. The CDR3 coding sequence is TGTGCCAGCAGTGGACAGGCGTTCCAAGAGACCCAGTACTTC.

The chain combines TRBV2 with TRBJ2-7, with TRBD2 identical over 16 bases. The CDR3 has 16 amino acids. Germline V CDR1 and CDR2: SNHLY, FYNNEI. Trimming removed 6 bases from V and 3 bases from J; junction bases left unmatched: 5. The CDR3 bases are TGTGCCAGCAGACCCGGGACTAGCGGGGGGGGCTACGAGCAGTACTTC. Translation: CASRPGTSGGGYEQYF.

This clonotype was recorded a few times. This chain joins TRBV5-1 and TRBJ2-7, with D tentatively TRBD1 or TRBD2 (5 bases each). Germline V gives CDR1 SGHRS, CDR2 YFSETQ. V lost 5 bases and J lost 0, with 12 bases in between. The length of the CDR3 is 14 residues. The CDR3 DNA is TGCGCCAGCAGGGGGGACCCCCCCTCCTACGAGCAGTACTTC. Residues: CASRGDPPSYEQYF.

In nucleotides, the CDR3 is TGTGCCAGCACACTAGCGGGGGGGCCTGGGGCCAACGTCCTGACTTTC. Its protein is CASTLAGGPGANVLTF. The chain carries TRBV28 and TRBJ2-6; TRBD2 agrees at 13 bases. Germline V gives CDR1 MDHEN, CDR2 SYDVKM. J was trimmed by 2 bases and V by 7 bases; bases with no gene match: 2. The CDR3 totals 16 residues.

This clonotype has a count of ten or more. The CDR3 DNA reads as TGTGCCAGCATGGGGGGATACGAGCAGTACTTC. Its protein product is CASMGGYEQYF. The chain is built from TRBV2 and TRBJ2-7; D perhaps matches TRBD2 (6 bases). Trimming left V 7 bases short and J 4 bases short, with 8 bases between. CDR3 size: 11 residues. CDR1 SNHLY and CDR2 FYNNEI come from the germline V gene.

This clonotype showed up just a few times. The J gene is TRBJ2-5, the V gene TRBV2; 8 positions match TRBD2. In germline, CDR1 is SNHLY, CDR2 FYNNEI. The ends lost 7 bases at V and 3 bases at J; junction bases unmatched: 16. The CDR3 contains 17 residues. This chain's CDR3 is CASIFGGSGDPEETQYF. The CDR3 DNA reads TGTGCCAGCATATTCGGGGGTAGCGGGGACCCTGAAGAGACCCAGTACTTC.

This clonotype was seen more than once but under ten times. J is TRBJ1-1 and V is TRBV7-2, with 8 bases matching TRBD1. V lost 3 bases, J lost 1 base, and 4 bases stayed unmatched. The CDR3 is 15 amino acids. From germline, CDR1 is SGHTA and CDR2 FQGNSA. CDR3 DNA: TGTGCCAGCAGCTTGAGACAGGGGCAGAACACTGAAGCTTTCTTT. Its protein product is CASSLRQGQNTEAFF.

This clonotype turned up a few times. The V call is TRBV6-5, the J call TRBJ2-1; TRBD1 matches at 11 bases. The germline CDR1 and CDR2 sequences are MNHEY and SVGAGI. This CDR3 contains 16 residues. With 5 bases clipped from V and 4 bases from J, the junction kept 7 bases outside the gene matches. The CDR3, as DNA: TGTGCCAGCAGTCAGGACAGGGGGCTTCTATACAATGAGCAGTTCTTC. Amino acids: CASSQDRGLLYNEQFF.

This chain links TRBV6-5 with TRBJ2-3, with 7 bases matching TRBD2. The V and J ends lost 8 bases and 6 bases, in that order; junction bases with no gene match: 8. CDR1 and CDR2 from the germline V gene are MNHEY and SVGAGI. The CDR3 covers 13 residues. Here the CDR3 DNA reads TGTGCCAGCCTAAACGGGAGGAGGGATACGCAGTATTTT. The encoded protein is CASLNGRRDTQYF.